The clone carrying this T cell receptor beta chain was detected a few times. The sample originates from a study of blood T cells in healthy people across ages. Alongside a J-beta primer mix, a sample-barcoded 5' primer served in a second PCR lasting about 7 to 12 cycles. TCRdb passed the 5' RACE reads through MiXCR, listing each CDR3 protein once. The sample consists of 800,000 to 1,300,000 distinct CDR3 sequences, around 25% of them appearing once. The V gene's germline CDR1 is MGHDK and CDR2 SYGVNS. The CDR3 contains 13 residues. The V and J ends lost 3 bases and 9 bases respectively, with 9 bases between them. These data also formed part of another study, on T cells of mothers and their children. From that report: The donors comprised about six children and their three healthy Caucasian mothers. During the second PCR, the M1S primer introduced sample barcodes along with 2-4 random nucleotides. Biologically related mothers and children overlapped slightly more than unrelated pairs, a non-significant difference.

V and J are TRBV25-1 and TRBJ1-6; D remains ambiguous. This TCR was recovered from a girl aged 2 to 9 in good health. The sequenced sample consisted of blood. This CDR3 is CASSDVGLSPLHF. The CDR3 nucleotides are TGTGCCAGCAGTGATGTCGGTCTTTCACCCCTCCACTTT.